Sequencing of this T cell receptor beta chain was carried out in a study of blood T cells in healthy people across ages (dated by TCRdb to 2013 to 2016). About the study as a whole: In model experiments, roughly one uniquely barcoded TCR beta cDNA molecule per two T cells was captured by template switching. To avoid experimental bias, donors of different ages were distributed randomly across sequencing lanes. Using deep sequencing normalized with unique cDNA molecular identifiers, the study measured how TCR beta repertoire diversity changes with age. Donors were grouped into four age groups: young (average roughly 17 years), middle-aged (roughly 37), aged (about 60) and long-lived (roughly 80). The study analyzed two additional independent replicas of 1 million unique cDNA reads from the same blood draw for two donors, one aged 18 to 29 and one aged 80 or older. Broader findings and caveats from the paper: Donor CMV infection status was unknown, potentially confounding age-related changes in expanded clonotypes. A strong correlation was found between observed TCR beta diversity and the percentage of naive T cells measured by flow cytometry. Compared with the aged group, more naive CD4+ T cells, fewer expanded clones and increased TCR diversity were shown by the long-lived group, suggesting age selection. Because profiling used bulk unsorted PBMCs, naive and antigen-experienced compartments could not be compared conclusively. Observed TCR beta diversity per million T cells fell roughly linearly with age, and a significant reduction was already apparent by age about 38. Estimates of total diversity from one million sequenced T cells were regarded as lower bounds and underestimates.

The library came from 5' RACE. Sequencer: Illumina HiSeq 2500. The second PCR ran for about 6 to 12 cycles and used a J-beta primer mix along with a sample-barcoded 5' primer. Each TCR beta cDNA molecule received a unique molecular identifier from a template-switch 5' adaptor carrying 12 random nucleotides. Each sample yielded at least 2.5 million CDR3-containing paired-end reads. First-strand cDNA was synthesized from all RNA with the Mint cDNA synthesis kit, primed by a TRBC-specific oligonucleotide. Following uracil-DNA glycosylase treatment, all cDNA underwent a first 18-cycle PCR with the universal primers M1SS and BC2_uni_R. The source study handled its data this way. Each sample was normalized by randomly selecting 1 million high-quality reads, each carrying a distinct molecular identifier. Instead of being binned into consensus sequences, reads that shared molecular identifiers were thrown out. MiTCR, run with a Q25 quality threshold and the strictest error-elimination algorithm, handled CDR3 identification, clonotype clustering and error correction. A nonparametric unseen species model with Euler transformation was used to estimate a lower bound on total TCR beta diversity. TCRdb itself trimmed the public reads at Q25 with fastp, ran MiXCR and retained productive beta chains. When rows share a CDR3 protein, they turn into one entry using the most common DNA and genes. The authors' filters were not applied to this entry. The sample has about 1.5 million distinct CDR3 sequences on record, about 42% of them singletons. The ten largest make up about 4% of the sample.

The germline V gene specifies MNHEY as CDR1 and SVGEGT as CDR2. Taken from cysteine to phenylalanine, the CDR3 has 18 residues. Left in the record is the CDR3 DNA by itself, 54 bases read in frame from the first base. V gives up 6 bases and J gives up 2 bases, and the segment between their germline ends measures 23 bases. In the case of this clonotype: This receptor's antigen is unknown. No much larger clonotype is one base removed from it; base qualities were not supplied.

The donors were 40 or so Caucasian individuals from Russia, aged 6 to 90 years, who were systemically healthy. Each donor gave ten milliliters of peripheral blood, collected into EDTA-treated Vacutainer tubes. Ficoll-Paque density-gradient centrifugation was used to isolate PBMCs, with at least 6 million obtained per sample. Trizol reagent was used to extract total RNA from the PBMCs, yielding at least 6 micrograms per sample. The percentages of naive CD45RAhigh/CD27high T cells were determined by flow cytometry on a PBMC aliquot from every donor. The V gene is TRBV6-2 or TRBV6-3 and the J gene is TRBJ1-5; no D gene is confidently identified. The sample taken for sequencing was blood. The TCR was taken from a woman younger than 30 in good health. CDR3 reads: CASSVKPTGRNGNQPQHF. The nucleotide sequence is TGTGCCAGCAGCGTCAAGCCAACGGGAAGGAACGGCAATCAGCCCCAGCATTTT.